A single sample is the source of the 30 T cell receptor beta chains below, sequenced in a study of control samples from healthy donors and cancer patients. Only in-frame clones appear in the TCRdb table, and some are missing; sequencing was by immunoSEQ multiplex PCR. The table includes 260,000 or so clones, more than 65% detected once. Sequences were obtained from PBMCs. The receptors were gathered from a woman aged 60-75 years with lung cancer.

The rearrangement links TRBV5-4 to TRBJ2-1, with unresolved D. Germline V gene lookup returns CDR1 SGHNT and CDR2 YYREEE (reference sequence). The CDR3 consists of 12 residues. Trimming left V 4 bases short and J 6 bases short, with 8 bases between. Written as DNA, the CDR3 is TGTGCCAGCAGCATTCCGTTCAATGAGCAGTTCTTC. This codes for CASSIPFNEQFF.

The chain has TRBV6-2 or TRBV6-3 and TRBJ1-6; 10 nucleotides align to TRBD1. Germline loops: CDR1 MNHEY, CDR2 SVGEGT. This CDR3 comprises 17 residues. Trimming at V came to 6 bases and at J to 6 bases, leaving 11 bases not matched to a gene. CDR3 in DNA: TGTGCCAGCAGCCCTATGAGGGGACAGGGGACTAATTCACCCCTCCACTTT. Translated: CASSPMRGQGTNSPLHF.

The rearrangement links TRBV6-6 to TRBJ2-1; D not certain. The CDR3 consists of 10 residues. Germline V gives CDR1 MNHNY, CDR2 SVGAGI (reference sequence). Trimming removed 2 bases at V and 7 bases at J, with 0 bases between. The CDR3 protein is CASSYNEQFF. The CDR3 nucleotides are TGTGCCAGCAGTTACAATGAGCAGTTCTTC.

This clone showed up just once. The chain uses TRBV7-3 and TRBJ2-2, with 9 nucleotides matching TRBD2. The V gene end was trimmed by 6 bases and the J gene end by 2 bases; junction bases not matched to a gene: 4. Looked up from germline, CDR1 is SGHTA and CDR2 is FQGTGA. The length of the CDR3 is 15 residues. Written as DNA, the CDR3 is TGTGCCAGCAGTCGTAGCGGGGGAAACACCGGGGAGCTGTTTTTT. It specifies CASSRSGGNTGELFF.

Comments on this clone: The same CDR3 arises from other DNA sequences in this sample as well. The chain combines TRBV24-1 with TRBJ1-2, with D perhaps TRBD1 (5 bases). The V gene lost 9 bases and the J gene lost 0 bases, with 7 bases spanning the gap. The CDR3 consists of 12 residues. Germline loops: CDR1 KGHDR, CDR2 SFDVKD. CDR3 region: CATSDTNYGYTF. CDR3 coding DNA: TGTGCCACCTCGGACACTAACTATGGCTACACCTTC.

The chain links TRBV5-1 to TRBJ2-3, with D tentatively TRBD2 (5 bases). In germline, CDR1 is SGHRS, CDR2 YFSETQ. Deletions cut 4 bases from V and 1 base from J, with 13 bases between. This CDR3 comprises 15 residues. The CDR3 region has the DNA TGCGCCAGCAGCGGCCTACTAGAGCGCACAGATACGCAGTATTTT. Amino acids: CASSGLLERTDTQYF.

This sequence joins TRBV5-6 and TRBJ2-1; D might be TRBD1 or TRBD2, each matching 5 bases. The V end lost 2 bases, the J end lost 7 bases, and 16 bases lay between the germline ends. The CDR3 extends over 15 amino acids. Germline V gene sequence: CDR1 SGHDT, CDR2 YYEEEE. CDR3 in DNA: TGTGCCAGCAGCTTAGGGGACGGCCCCCTAAATGAGCAGTTCTTC. Its translation is CASSLGDGPLNEQFF.

V is TRBV5-1 and J is TRBJ1-1; 7 bases fit TRBD1. Germline lookup yields CDR1 SGHRS and CDR2 YFSETQ. The junction had 7 bases not matched to a gene; V was cut back by 8 bases and J by 3 bases. The CDR3 extends over 13 amino acids. This CDR3 reads CASNRDSYTEAFF. The CDR3 nucleotides read TGCGCCAGTAATCGGGACAGTTACACTGAAGCTTTCTTT.

In DNA form, the CDR3 reads TGCGCCAGCAAAGTCGGACAGTCCTCGGATGAGCAGTTCTTC. This translates into CASKVGQSSDEQFF. This sequence joins TRBV10-2 and TRBJ2-1; D is perhaps TRBD1 (6 bases). Per the germline V gene, CDR1 is WSHSY and CDR2 is SAAADI. Deletions cut 7 bases from V and 8 bases from J, with 18 bases between. The CDR3 consists of 14 residues.

This clone was recorded a few times. This chain joins TRBV2 and TRBJ2-7; D is perhaps TRBD1 (6 bases). This CDR3 has 15 amino acids. The ends were cut back, 6 bases at V and 7 bases at J, with 22 bases in the middle. Germline-derived CDR1 and CDR2 are SNHLY and FYNNEI. This CDR3 reads CASRGLQGPFEEQYF. In DNA form, the CDR3 reads TGTGCCAGCAGGGGTTTACAGGGACCCTTCGAAGAGCAGTACTTC. The whole variable domain, filled in from reference TRBV2 and TRBJ2-7, reads EPEVTQTPSHQVTQMGQEVILRCVPISNHLYFYWYRQILGQKVEFLVSFYNNEISEKSEIFDDQFSVERPDGSNFTLKIRSTKLEDSAMYFCASRGLQGPFEEQYFGPGTRLTVT.

The V call is TRBV28, the J call TRBJ2-1, with D possibly matching TRBD2 (6 bases). CDR3 length: 16 residues. Germline CDR1 is MDHEN and CDR2 is SYDVKM. The V gene lost 8 bases and the J gene lost 4 bases, with 21 bases spanning the gap. As DNA, the CDR3 is TGTGCCAGCGGTCGTCGGCGGGGTGACGTATACAATGAGCAGTTCTTC. It codes for CASGRRRGDVYNEQFF.

This clone has more than one count but fewer than ten. This sequence joins TRBV5-4 and TRBJ1-1; D uncertain. Trimming cost V 0 bases and J 5 bases, with 8 bases left between them. Germline lookup yields CDR1 SGHNT and CDR2 YYREEE (reference sequence). The CDR3 is made up of 13 amino acids. The CDR3: CASSLDGRTEAFF. The CDR3 DNA is TGTGCCAGCAGCTTGGACGGAAGAACTGAAGCTTTCTTT. The entire variable domain, with the rest obtained from reference TRBV5-4 and TRBJ1-1, is as follows: ETGVTQSPTHLIKTRGQQVTLRCSSQSGHNTVSWYQQALGQGPQFIFQYYREEENGRGNFPPRFSGLQFPNYSSELNVNALELDDSALYLCASSLDGRTEAFFGQGTRLTVV.

The chain has TRBV3-1 (or the pseudogene TRBV3-2) and TRBJ2-1; 8 positions agree with TRBD2. V shed 4 bases and J 9 bases; nucleotides not matched to a gene: 8. CDR3 size: 14 residues. Germline values: CDR1 LGHDT, CDR2 YNNKEL (reference sequence). The CDR3 nucleotides are TGTGCCAGCAGCCCTGACGGGGGGGCTTTTGAGCAGTTCTTC. Encoded protein: CASSPDGGAFEQFF.

This clone was seen only once. This chain links TRBV3-1 (or the pseudogene TRBV3-2) with TRBJ1-1, with a tentative D call TRBD1 (6 bases). Germline V gene lookup returns CDR1 LGHDT and CDR2 YNNKEL (reference sequence). CDR3 size: 11 residues. V dropped 2 bases and J dropped 8 bases, with 6 bases sitting between them. The CDR3, as DNA: TGTGCCAGCAGCCAAACAGGGGAAGCTTTCTTT. Protein product: CASSQTGEAFF.

The chain joins TRBV7-3 to TRBJ1-2; the D gene is possibly TRBD1 (6 bases). This CDR3 comprises 14 residues. V was shortened by 2 bases and J by 6 bases, with 13 bases between the two germline ends. The germline gives CDR1 SGHTA, CDR2 FQGTGA. The CDR3 spells CASSLDGRGHGYTF. The DNA of the CDR3 is TGTGCCAGCAGCTTAGATGGCAGGGGACATGGCTACACCTTC.

V usage is TRBV2 and J usage is TRBJ1-2; the match to TRBD1 covers 7 bases. V shed 7 bases and J 3 bases; nucleotides not matched to a gene: 8. The CDR3 loop spans 14 amino acids. Germline loops: CDR1 SNHLY, CDR2 FYNNEI. DNA for the CDR3: TGTGCCAGCAACGGAGGTACAGGGGACTATGGCTACACCTTC. Residues: CASNGGTGDYGYTF.

This chain uses TRBV19 with TRBJ2-3; 8 positions match TRBD1. Trimming removed 6 bases from V and 0 bases from J; junction bases left unmatched: 2. The CDR3 loop spans 14 amino acids. The germline V gene has CDR1 LNHDA and CDR2 SQIVND (reference sequence). The CDR3 DNA reads TGTGCCAGTAGCAGACAGGGGAGCACAGATACGCAGTATTTT. Translating gives CASSRQGSTDTQYF. The full variable domain, in which reference TRBV19 and TRBJ2-3 provide the parts outside the CDR3, is DGGITQSPKYLFRKEGQNVTLSCEQNLNHDAMYWYRQDPGQGLRLIYYSQIVNDFQKGDIAEGYSVSREKKESFPLTVTSAQKNPTAFYLCASSRQGSTDTQYFGPGTRLTVL.

The CDR3 spells CASSPRQGDGYTF. CDR3 coding DNA: TGTGCCAGCTCACCAAGGCAGGGGGATGGCTACACCTTC. This sequence joins TRBV18 and TRBJ1-2, with 7 bases lining up with TRBD1. In germline, CDR1 is KGHSH, CDR2 LQKENI. After removal of 2 bases from V and 6 bases from J, the junction contained 3 bases not matched to a gene. The CDR3 consists of 13 residues.

The chain combines TRBV3-1 (or the pseudogene TRBV3-2) with TRBJ2-5, with 7 bases identical to TRBD1. Germline trimming cut 4 bases from V and 2 bases from J; bases unmatched to any gene: 7. This CDR3 contains 15 residues. Germline assignment: CDR1 LGHDT and CDR2 YNNKEL (reference sequence). The CDR3 sequence: CASSPGTVGQETQYF. The CDR3 coding sequence is TGTGCCAGCAGCCCAGGGACAGTCGGTCAAGAGACCCAGTACTTC.

J is TRBJ1-6 and V is TRBV3-1 (or the pseudogene TRBV3-2); D gene ambiguous. The CDR3 is 13 residues long. Looked up from germline, CDR1 is LGHDT and CDR2 is YNNKEL (reference sequence). The germline V and J ends were trimmed by 6 bases and 5 bases, with 8 bases remaining between them. The CDR3 reads CASSGKNNSPLHF. CDR3 in DNA: TGTGCCAGCAGTGGGAAGAATAATTCACCCCTCCACTTT.

The chain combines TRBV28 with TRBJ2-3; 9 nucleotides line up with TRBD2. From germline, CDR1 is MDHEN and CDR2 SYDVKM. The J segment lost 10 bases and the V segment lost 5 bases, leaving 13 bases of the junction unmatched. This CDR3 comprises 15 residues. CDR3 amino acids: CASSARLAARKPQYF. The CDR3 DNA is TGTGCCAGCAGTGCTCGACTAGCGGCAAGGAAGCCGCAGTATTTT.

This clone was counted only a few times. This chain joins TRBV19 and TRBJ2-7, with D perhaps matching TRBD2 (6 bases). Trimming removed 4 bases at V and 3 bases at J, with 16 bases between. Germline V gene sequence: CDR1 LNHDA, CDR2 SQIVND (reference sequence). This CDR3 has 15 amino acids. CDR3 in DNA: TGTGCCAGTAGTACCACGAGACTAGGAAGCTACGAGCAGTACTTC. Residues: CASSTTRLGSYEQYF.

The sample holds one count of this clone. The rearrangement joins TRBV19 to TRBJ2-3; D gene ambiguous. The CDR3 sequence is 16 residues long. V lost 6 bases and J lost 0, with 16 bases in between. Germline lookup yields CDR1 LNHDA and CDR2 SQIVND (reference sequence). The CDR3 DNA reads TGTGCCAGTAGGAGTCGGGCCCAACATAGCACAGATACGCAGTATTTT. It codes for CASRSRAQHSTDTQYF.

The genes are TRBV7-8 and TRBJ1-1; D not certain. Germline values: CDR1 SGHVS, CDR2 FQNEAQ. Deletions cut 4 bases from V and 4 bases from J, with 10 bases between. CDR3 length equals 13 residues. In nucleotides, the CDR3 is TGTGCCAGCAGCTCGCAATTGGGCACTGAAGCTTTCTTT. Translating gives CASSSQLGTEAFF.

This rearrangement joins TRBV7-3 to TRBJ2-4, with D perhaps assigned TRBD1 or TRBD2 (7 bases each). V was shortened by 5 bases and J by 10 bases, with 15 bases between the two germline ends. This CDR3 region has 13 residues. The germline gives CDR1 SGHTA, CDR2 FQGTGA. The CDR3 sequence is CASSPDREGIQYF. DNA for the CDR3: TGTGCCAGCAGCCCCGACAGGGAGGGTATTCAGTACTTC.

The chain carries TRBV5-1 and TRBJ2-2; D ambiguous. The CDR3 sequence is 13 residues long. The V end lost 4 bases, the J end lost 8 bases, and 12 bases lay between the germline ends. The germline gives CDR1 SGHRS, CDR2 YFSETQ. CDR3 sequence (DNA): TGCGCCAGCAGCCCTCTTACAACGGGGGAGCTGTTTTTT. Protein product: CASSPLTTGELFF.

The J gene is TRBJ2-6, the V gene TRBV5-5, with D uncertain. V was cut by 4 bases and J by 1 base, with 9 bases left in between. Germline V lookup: CDR1 SGHKS, CDR2 YYEKEE (reference sequence). The CDR3 extends over 15 amino acids. As DNA, the CDR3 is TGTGCCAGCAGCCCCCTAATGTCTGGGGCCAACGTCCTGACTTTC. Its protein product is CASSPLMSGANVLTF.

This clone was counted a few times. The J gene is TRBJ1-1, the V gene TRBV6-5; no reliable D call. The CDR3 runs 12 residues. Germline lookup yields CDR1 MNHEY and CDR2 SVGAGI. Trimming cost V 6 bases and J 2 bases, with 7 bases left between them. Here the CDR3 reads CASRVGNTEAFF. DNA of the CDR3: TGTGCCAGCAGAGTCGGTAACACTGAAGCTTTCTTT.

The chain joins TRBV5-1 to TRBJ1-2, with 12 nucleotides matching TRBD1. With V trimmed by 4 bases and J by 12 bases, 10 bases remained unmatched. Germline V lookup: CDR1 SGHRS, CDR2 YFSETQ. The CDR3 covers 14 residues. CDR3 amino acids: CASSPGQGAAFDTF. DNA for the CDR3: TGCGCCAGCAGCCCGGGACAGGGGGCGGCCTTCGACACCTTC.

This CDR3 reads CASSFGLPTYNEQFF. CDR3 DNA: TGTGCCAGCAGCTTCGGGCTACCAACCTACAATGAGCAGTTCTTC. The V and J genes are TRBV7-3 and TRBJ2-1; D remains ambiguous. This CDR3 is 15 amino acids long. Deletions cut 3 bases from V and 2 bases from J, with 11 bases between. The germline V gene has CDR1 SGHTA and CDR2 FQGTGA.